Below are 15 T cell receptor beta chains sequenced from a single sample in a study of CD8+ T cells in alopecia areata. In each case, RNA was isolated and then reverse transcribed into cDNA as the sequencing template. The table came from immunoSEQ multiplex PCR; TCRdb's copy has only in-frame clones and leaves some out. The table shows some 170,000 clones, with 67% occurring only once. This material consisted of CD8+ T cells sorted from blood, taken at week 0. These TCRs come from a human donor with alopecia areata.

The V and J genes are TRBV6-5 and TRBJ1-5; no clear D gene. Germline CDR1 is MNHEY and CDR2 is SVGAGI. V lost 2 bases and J 4 bases, leaving 6 bases between the germline ends. There are 13 residues in the CDR3. This CDR3 is CASSYDGNQPQHF. In DNA, the CDR3 is TGTGCCAGCAGTTACGATGGAAATCAGCCCCAGCATTTT.

In this sample, this clone turned up a few times. The chain has TRBV29-1 and TRBJ2-7, with 9 positions matching TRBD1. V was clipped by 4 bases and J by 4 bases; unmatched bases: 11. The CDR3 covers 15 residues. CDR1 and CDR2 (germline): SQVTM, ANQGSEA. Here the CDR3 DNA reads TGCAGCGTTGCCCATATCTCGGACAGGGGTTACGAGCAGTACTTC. Translating gives CSVAHISDRGYEQYF.

Remarks on this clone: The same CDR3 arises from other DNA sequences in this sample as well. This sequence joins TRBV9 and TRBJ2-3; 7 positions agree with TRBD2. J was trimmed by 0 bases and V by 2 bases; bases with no gene match: 3. The CDR3 is 15 amino acids. Germline lookup yields CDR1 SGDLS and CDR2 YYNGEE. The CDR3 here is CASSVGGSSTDTQYF. The DNA of the CDR3 is TGTGCCAGCAGCGTGGGGGGGTCCAGCACAGATACGCAGTATTTT.

The chain employs TRBV28 and TRBJ2-7; 10 bases agree with TRBD2. The CDR3 spans 16 residues. Trimming cost V 3 bases and J 0 bases; bases outside gene matches: 5. The germline V gene has CDR1 MDHEN and CDR2 SYDVKM. The CDR3 DNA follows: TGTGCCAGCAGTTTCGAACTAGCGGGGAGCTCCTACGAGCAGTACTTC. Protein: CASSFELAGSSYEQYF.

The rearrangement joins TRBV7-2 to TRBJ2-2; maybe TRBD1 (5 bases). CDR1 and CDR2 (germline): SGHTA, FQGNSA. CDR3 size: 16 residues. Trimming pared 1 base from V and 6 bases from J, leaving 15 bases between. The CDR3 DNA follows: TGTGCCAGCAGCTTAGAGGGGCTGGATGGTGCCGGGGAGCTGTTTTTT. Translating gives CASSLEGLDGAGELFF.

This chain connects TRBV7-9 to TRBJ2-5; the D gene is possibly TRBD1 (6 bases). The V gene lost 3 bases and the J gene lost 4 bases, with 12 bases spanning the gap. CDR3 length: 14 amino acids. CDR1 SEHNR and CDR2 FQNEAQ come from the germline V gene (reference sequence). The CDR3 here is CASSLDRGVETQYF. The CDR3 DNA is TGTGCCAGCAGCTTGGACAGAGGTGTAGAGACCCAGTACTTC. The variable domain in full, with the rest retrieved from reference TRBV7-9 and TRBJ2-5, is DTGVSQNPRHKITKRGQNVTFRCDPISEHNRLYWYRQTLGQGPEFLTYFQNEAQLEKSRLLSDRFSAERPKGSFSTLEIQRTEQGDSAMYLCASSLDRGVETQYFGPGTRLLVL.

This clone has a single count. The gene calls are TRBV19 and TRBJ2-1; 12 bases are shared with TRBD2. The CDR3 loop spans 16 amino acids. With 2 bases clipped from V and 8 bases from J, the junction kept 7 bases outside the gene matches. Per the germline V gene, CDR1 is LNHDA and CDR2 is SQIVND (reference sequence). CDR3 DNA: TGTGCCAGTAGTATATCGGCTAGCGGGGGGGCTGATGAGCAGTTCTTC. Translation: CASSISASGGADEQFF. The full variable domain, in which reference TRBV19 and TRBJ2-1 provide the parts outside the CDR3, is DGGITQSPKYLFRKEGQNVTLSCEQNLNHDAMYWYRQDPGQGLRLIYYSQIVNDFQKGDIAEGYSVSREKKESFPLTVTSAQKNPTAFYLCASSISASGGADEQFFGPGTRLTVL.

This clone was found once. The J gene is TRBJ2-1, the V gene TRBV25-1; the D is unclear. Germline lookup yields CDR1 MGHDK and CDR2 SYGVNS. The length of the CDR3 is 16 residues. V gave up 5 bases and J gave up 6 bases, with 20 bases separating them. CDR3 in DNA: TGTGCCAGCAGTCCTAGAAAGGGCGTGACAATCAATGAGCAGTTCTTC. As protein: CASSPRKGVTINEQFF.

DNA for the CDR3: TGTGCCAGCTCACCACCGTTCGGCCAAGAGACCCAGTACTTC. Translation: CASSPPFGQETQYF. The V and J genes are TRBV18 and TRBJ2-5; no clear D. V was clipped by 0 bases and J by 1 base, with 6 bases between them. This CDR3 spans 14 amino acids. CDR1 and CDR2 (germline): KGHSH, LQKENI.

The CDR3 DNA is TGTGCCATCAGTGAGTCCTCTGAGGTGGTTGGAACAGTTCCTTTTGCTTATAACTATGGCTACACCTTC. Its protein is CAISESSEVVGTVPFAYNYGYTF. The chain links TRBV10-3 to TRBJ1-2, with D unclear. The CDR3 consists of 23 residues. The germline gives CDR1 ENHRY, CDR2 SYGVKD. V lost 0 bases and J 1 base, leaving 33 bases between the germline ends.

Regarding this clone: One end of the junction is discordant with germline, which a read error may explain. The chain combines TRBV7-7 with TRBJ2-5, with D perhaps TRBD1 (5 bases). CDR3 length equals 14 residues. Germline CDR1 SSHAT, CDR2 FNYEAQ (reference sequence). The CDR3 spells CASSVSGIRETQYF. Written as DNA, the CDR3 is TGTGCTAGCAGCGTATCAGGGATCCGAGAGACCCAGTACTTC. Using reference TRBV7-7 and TRBJ2-5 for the parts outside the CDR3, the full variable domain is GAGVSQSPRYKVTKRGQDVTLRCDPISSHATLYWYQQALGQGPEFLTYFNYEAQPDKSGLPSDRFSAERPEGSISTLTIQRTEQRDSAMYRCASSVSGIRETQYFGPGTRLLVL.

The CDR3 region is CSVGAWGDRSSYEQYF. CDR3 nucleotide sequence: TGCAGCGTTGGGGCCTGGGGTGACAGGAGCTCCTACGAGCAGTACTTC. V gene TRBV29-1 combines with J gene TRBJ2-7, with D possibly being TRBD1 (6 bases). The V gene lost 4 bases and the J gene lost 0 bases, with 19 bases spanning the gap. In germline, CDR1 is SQVTM, CDR2 ANQGSEA. This CDR3 is 16 amino acids long.

The rearrangement joins TRBV19 to TRBJ1-1, with 8 positions matching TRBD1. Per germline, CDR1 LNHDA and CDR2 SQIVND (reference sequence). The CDR3 covers 15 residues. V trimming: 3 bases; J trimming: 6 bases; junction bases outside the gene matches: 9. In DNA form, the CDR3 reads TGTGCCAGTAGTATCTCTCCAGGGGGCAGGCCTGAAGCTTTCTTT. This codes for CASSISPGGRPEAFF.

The chain carries TRBV30 and TRBJ2-7; 7 bases agree with TRBD1. V gave up 4 bases and J gave up 6 bases; unmatched junction bases: 6. Germline V CDR1 and CDR2: GTSNPN, SVGIG (reference sequence). The length of the CDR3 is 12 residues. The CDR3 nucleotides are TGTGCCTGGAAGGGGGCCTGGCTCGAGCAGTACTTC. Its protein product is CAWKGAWLEQYF.

V usage is TRBV29-1 and J usage is TRBJ2-1; 9 bases agree with TRBD1. Germline V gives CDR1 SQVTM, CDR2 ANQGSEA. This CDR3 is 18 amino acids long. The V gene end was trimmed by 3 bases and the J gene end by 3 bases; junction bases not matched to a gene: 15. The CDR3 DNA reads as TGCAGCGTTGATTGGGTCTTGGGGACAGGGAGCGTCTACAATGAGCAGTTCTTC. It codes for CSVDWVLGTGSVYNEQFF.